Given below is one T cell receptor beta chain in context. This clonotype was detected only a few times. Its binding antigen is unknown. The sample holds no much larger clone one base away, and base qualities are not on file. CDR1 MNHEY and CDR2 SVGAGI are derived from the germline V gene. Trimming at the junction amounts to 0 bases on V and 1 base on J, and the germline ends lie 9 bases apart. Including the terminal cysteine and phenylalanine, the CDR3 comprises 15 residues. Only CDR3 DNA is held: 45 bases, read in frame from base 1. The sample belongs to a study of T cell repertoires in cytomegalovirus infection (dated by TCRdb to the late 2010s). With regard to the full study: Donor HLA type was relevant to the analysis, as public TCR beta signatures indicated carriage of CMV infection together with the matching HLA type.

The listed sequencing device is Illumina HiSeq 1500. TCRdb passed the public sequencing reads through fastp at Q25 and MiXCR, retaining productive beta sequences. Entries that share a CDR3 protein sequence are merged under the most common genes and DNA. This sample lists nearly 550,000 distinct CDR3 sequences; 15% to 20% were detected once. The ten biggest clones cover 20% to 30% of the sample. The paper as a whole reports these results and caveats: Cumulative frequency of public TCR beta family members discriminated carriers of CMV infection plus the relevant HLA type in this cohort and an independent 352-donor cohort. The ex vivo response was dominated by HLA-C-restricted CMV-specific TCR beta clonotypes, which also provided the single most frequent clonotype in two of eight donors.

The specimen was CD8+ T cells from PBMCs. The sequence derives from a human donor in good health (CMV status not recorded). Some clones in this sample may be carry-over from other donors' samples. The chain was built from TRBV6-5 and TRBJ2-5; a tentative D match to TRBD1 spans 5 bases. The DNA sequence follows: TGTGCCAGCAGTTACTCGTCAGGGTTCCAAGAGACCCAGTACTTC. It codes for CASSYSSGFQETQYF.